This TCR beta chain came from a study of memory CD4+ T cells and cytomegalovirus serostatus. Study details: Donors were healthy Belgian adults, under 10 CMV seropositive and about two dozen seronegative. General study points: Suggested: most of the CMV-linked TCR signature lies in CD4+ memory cells.

The sort gate was single viable CD3+CD4+CD8-CD45RO+ cells for memory CD4+ T cells. Serostatus was set by detecting CMV pp150, pp28, p38, p52 IgG. Total CD4+ T cells were enriched by CD4 positive selection. Note on this clone: Antigen: not known. At one of its ends the junction is not consistent with the germline gene, which may arise from a read error.

Using immunoSEQ multiplex PCR, the repertoire was profiled, and TCRdb retains in-frame clones only, with some absent. The profile shows 45,000 to 60,000 clones, roughly 78% of them singletons. From germline, CDR1 is MNHNS and CDR2 SASEGT. The CDR3 has 14 residues. Sequencing input: memory CD4+ T cells from blood. The origin of this receptor is an adult in good health and CMV-seronegative. The V and J genes are TRBV6-1 and TRBJ2-7; 8 bases are a match to TRBD1. The CDR3 coding sequence is TGTGCCCACAACGGCGCAGGGGGCTCCCACGAGCAGTACTTC. Translated: CAHNGAGGSHEQYF.